The clone carrying this TCR beta chain showed up just a few times. TCRdb fed the 5' RACE reads into MiXCR, producing one record per CDR3 protein. This repertoire shows some 590,000 distinct CDR3 sequences, around a tenth found once; its top ten account for roughly 3%. This sample was taken from a study of identical twins. Germline V gives CDR1 MNHNS, CDR2 SASEGT. The CDR3 has 17 residues. V lost 8 bases and J lost 2; bases outside the gene matches: 9. This sample also appeared in a second study, on yellow fever vaccine responses in identical twins.

The receptor was isolated from a woman in her late teens or twenties in good health. The sequencing sample was made of PBMCs. The chain links TRBV6-1 to TRBJ2-1; 13 bases fit TRBD2. The CDR3 sequence: CASVGLAGPNPYNEQFF. For the CDR3, the DNA is TGTGCCAGCGTGGGACTAGCGGGACCCAACCCCTACAATGAGCAGTTCTTC.